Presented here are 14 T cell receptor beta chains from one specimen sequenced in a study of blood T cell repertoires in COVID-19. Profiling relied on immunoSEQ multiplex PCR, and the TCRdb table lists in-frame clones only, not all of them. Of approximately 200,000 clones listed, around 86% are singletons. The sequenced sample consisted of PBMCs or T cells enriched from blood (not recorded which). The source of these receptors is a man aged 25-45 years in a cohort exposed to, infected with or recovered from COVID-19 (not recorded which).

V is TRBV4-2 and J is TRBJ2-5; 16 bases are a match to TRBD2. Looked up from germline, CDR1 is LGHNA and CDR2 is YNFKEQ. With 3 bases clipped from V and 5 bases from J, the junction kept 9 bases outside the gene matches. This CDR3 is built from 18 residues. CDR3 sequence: CASSQGGTSGRAGETQYF. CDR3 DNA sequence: TGTGCCAGCAGCCAGGGGGGGACTAGCGGGAGGGCCGGGGAGACCCAGTACTTC.

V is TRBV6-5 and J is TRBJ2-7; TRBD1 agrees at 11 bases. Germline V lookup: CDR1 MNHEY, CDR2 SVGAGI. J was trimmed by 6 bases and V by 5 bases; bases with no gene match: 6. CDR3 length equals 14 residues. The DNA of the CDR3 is TGTGCCAGCAGTACCGGGACAGGGGGATCCGAGCAGTACTTC. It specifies CASSTGTGGSEQYF.

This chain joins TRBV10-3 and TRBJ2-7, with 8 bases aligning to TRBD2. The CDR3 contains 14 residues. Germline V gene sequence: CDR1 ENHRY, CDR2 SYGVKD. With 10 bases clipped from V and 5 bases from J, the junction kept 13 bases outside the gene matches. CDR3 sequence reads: CATLLSGSDDEQYF. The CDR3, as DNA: TGTGCCACCTTACTCAGCGGGAGCGATGACGAGCAGTACTTC.

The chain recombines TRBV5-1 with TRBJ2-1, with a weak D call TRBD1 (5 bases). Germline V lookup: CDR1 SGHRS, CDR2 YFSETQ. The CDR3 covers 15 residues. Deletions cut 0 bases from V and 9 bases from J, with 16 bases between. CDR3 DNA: TGCGCCAGCAGCTTGGTACGAGAAAGGGGTGGTGAGCAGTTCTTC. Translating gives CASSLVRERGGEQFF.

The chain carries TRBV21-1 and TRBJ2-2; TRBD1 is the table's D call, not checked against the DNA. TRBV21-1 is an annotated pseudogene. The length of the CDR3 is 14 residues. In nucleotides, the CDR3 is TGTGCCAGACCCGGGACAGGGGGGACCGGGGAGCTGTTTTTT. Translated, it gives CARPGTGGTGELFF.

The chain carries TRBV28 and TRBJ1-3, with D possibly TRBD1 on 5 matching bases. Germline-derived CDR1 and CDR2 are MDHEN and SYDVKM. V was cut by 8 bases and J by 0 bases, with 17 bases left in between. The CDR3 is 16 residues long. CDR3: CASGGGGLVSGNTIYF. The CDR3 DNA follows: TGTGCCAGCGGGGGGGGAGGACTTGTCTCTGGAAACACCATATATTTT.

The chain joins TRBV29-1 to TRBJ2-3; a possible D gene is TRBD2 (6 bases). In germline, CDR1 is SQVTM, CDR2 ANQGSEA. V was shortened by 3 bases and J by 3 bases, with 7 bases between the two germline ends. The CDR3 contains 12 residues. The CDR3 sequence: CSVEEGTDTQYF. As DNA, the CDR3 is TGCAGCGTTGAGGAGGGTACAGATACGCAGTATTTT.

CDR3 sequence: CASSALQADSTDTQYF. For the CDR3, the DNA is TGTGCCAGCAGCGCACTTCAAGCGGACAGCACAGATACGCAGTATTTT. The gene calls are TRBV7-8 and TRBJ2-3; the D gene is possibly TRBD2 (5 bases). V gave up 5 bases and J gave up 0 bases, with 15 bases separating them. Germline assignment: CDR1 SGHVS and CDR2 FQNEAQ. The CDR3 runs 16 residues.

The CDR3 bases are TGTGCCAGCAGCCATGGACAACGCTCACCCCTCCACTTT. Encoded protein: CASSHGQRSPLHF. This chain uses TRBV14 with TRBJ1-6; possible D gene TRBD1, 5 bases. The germline gives CDR1 SGHDN, CDR2 FVKESK. V shed 3 bases and J shed 10 bases, with 10 bases lying between them. This CDR3 is built from 13 residues. The full variable domain, with the rest looked up from reference TRBV14 and TRBJ1-6, is EAGVTQFPSHSVIEKGQTVTLRCDPISGHDNLYWYRRVMGKEIKFLLHFVKESKQDESGMPNNRFLAERTGGTYSTLKVQPAELEDSGVYFCASSHGQRSPLHFGNGTRLTVT.

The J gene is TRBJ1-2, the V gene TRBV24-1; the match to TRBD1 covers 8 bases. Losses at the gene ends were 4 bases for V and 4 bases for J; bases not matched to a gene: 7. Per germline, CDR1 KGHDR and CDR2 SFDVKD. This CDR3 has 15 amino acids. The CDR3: CATSENDRGTYGYTF. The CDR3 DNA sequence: TGTGCCACCAGTGAAAACGACAGGGGCACCTATGGCTACACCTTC.

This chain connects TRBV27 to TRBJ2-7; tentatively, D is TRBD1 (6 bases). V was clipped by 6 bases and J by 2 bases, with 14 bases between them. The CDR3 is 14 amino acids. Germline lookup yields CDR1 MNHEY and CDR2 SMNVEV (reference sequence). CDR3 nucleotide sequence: TGTGCCAGCAGGCCCGGACAGTCTCCCTACGAGCAGTACTTC. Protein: CASRPGQSPYEQYF.

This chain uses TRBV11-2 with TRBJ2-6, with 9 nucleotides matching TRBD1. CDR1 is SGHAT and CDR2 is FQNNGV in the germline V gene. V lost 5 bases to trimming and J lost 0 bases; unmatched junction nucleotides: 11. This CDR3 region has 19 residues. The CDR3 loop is CASSRGRGQGLSGANVLTF. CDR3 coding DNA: TGTGCCAGCAGCCGAGGGCGGGGACAGGGCCTCTCTGGGGCCAACGTCCTGACTTTC.

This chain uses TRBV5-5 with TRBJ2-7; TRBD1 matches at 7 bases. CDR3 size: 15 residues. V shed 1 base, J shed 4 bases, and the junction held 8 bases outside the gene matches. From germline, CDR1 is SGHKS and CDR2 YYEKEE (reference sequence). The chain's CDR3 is CASSLLRTGAYEQYF. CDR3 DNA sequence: TGTGCCAGCAGCTTGCTTCGGACAGGAGCTTACGAGCAGTACTTC.

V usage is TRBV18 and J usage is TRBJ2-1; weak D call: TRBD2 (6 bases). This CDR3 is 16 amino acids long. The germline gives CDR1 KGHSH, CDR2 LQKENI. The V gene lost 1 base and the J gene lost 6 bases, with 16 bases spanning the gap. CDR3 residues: CASSPRVSGTGNEQFF. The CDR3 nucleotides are TGTGCCAGCTCACCACGAGTTTCAGGGACTGGCAATGAGCAGTTCTTC.